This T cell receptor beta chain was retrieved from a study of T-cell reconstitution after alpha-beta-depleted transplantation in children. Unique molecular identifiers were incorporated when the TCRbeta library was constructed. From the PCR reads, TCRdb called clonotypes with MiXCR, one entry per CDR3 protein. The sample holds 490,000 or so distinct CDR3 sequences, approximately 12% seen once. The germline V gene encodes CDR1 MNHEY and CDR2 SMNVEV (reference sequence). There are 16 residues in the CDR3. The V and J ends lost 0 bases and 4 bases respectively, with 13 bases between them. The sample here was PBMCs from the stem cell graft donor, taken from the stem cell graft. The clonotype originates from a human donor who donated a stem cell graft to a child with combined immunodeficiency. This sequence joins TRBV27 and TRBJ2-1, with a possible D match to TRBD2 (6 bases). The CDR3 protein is CASSLSSGLHYNEQFF. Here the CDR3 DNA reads TGTGCCAGCAGTTTATCGTCGGGACTCCATTACAATGAGCAGTTCTTC.